This T cell receptor (beta chain) comes out of a study of T cell repertoires in cytomegalovirus infection. Across the whole study: Based on public TCR beta signatures, there were indications of CMV infection and of a matching HLA type.

Using its own MiXCR run on the reads, TCRdb lists one record per CDR3 protein. This sample has some 500,000 distinct CDR3 sequences; about 33% occur once, and the top ten carry about 17%. About this clonotype: The target antigen is unknown.

With V trimmed by 1 base and J by 1 base, 1 base remained unmatched. Germline assignment: CDR1 MGHDK and CDR2 SYGVNS. The CDR3 contains 15 residues. This chain connects TRBV25-1 to TRBJ2-1, with 7 bases that match TRBD2. The sample consisted of cultured PBMCs, taken from culture after CMV antigen stimulation. The TCR was taken from a human donor in good health (CMV status not recorded). Some clones in this sample may be carry-over from other donors' samples. CDR3 loop: CASSEWGGSYNEQFF. In nucleotides, the CDR3 is TGTGCCAGCAGTGAATGGGGGGGGTCCTACAATGAGCAGTTCTTC.